The T cell receptor beta chain described here comes from a study of T-cell memory formation after mild COVID-19. A single record per CDR3 protein comes from TCRdb applying MiXCR to the 5' RACE reads. This repertoire shows 470,000 or so distinct CDR3 sequences, 25% found once; its top ten account for under 15%. With 6 bases removed from V and 3 bases from J, the gap between germline ends came to 14 bases. Germline V lookup: CDR1 MGHDK, CDR2 SYGVNS. This CDR3 comprises 15 residues. The V call is TRBV25-1, the J call TRBJ2-2; D remains ambiguous. Sequenced: PBMCs or a T cell subset sorted from them (not recorded which). The source of this sequence is an adult woman who had mild COVID-19 (a few samples of this study predate the infection). Cell type and time point are not known. CDR3 coding DNA: TGTGCCAGCAGCAAAGCGCGAACCCACACCGGGGAGCTGTTTTTT. It translates to CASSKARTHTGELFF.